This T cell receptor beta chain was sequenced for a study of T cell clonotyping in hematopoietic cell transplantation. Study outcomes and limitations: Graft donor and pretransplant recipient Inverse Simpson Index values predicted broader posttransplant TCR diversity.

Generated by immunoSEQ multiplex PCR, the TCRdb table keeps only in-frame clones and is missing some. This sample carries fewer than 50,000 clones, 86% of them seen once, and the ten largest clones take about 6%. A word on this clone: Its matching antigen is unknown.

Sample time point: recipient sample about 28 days before transplant, after cytoreduction. The sequence came from a man in his 60s with biphenotypic leukemia. Some clones in this sample may be carry-over from other donors' samples. Here the sequenced sample was peripheral blood mononuclear cells, taken before stem cell transplant.

The CDR3 reads CASSLETGELFF. DNA for the CDR3: TGCGCCAGCAGTCTAGAAACCGGGGAGCTGTTTTTT. The V gene is TRBV5-1, the J gene TRBJ2-2; no firm D call. With 5 bases removed from V and 5 bases from J, the gap between germline ends came to 7 bases. The CDR3 contains 12 residues. Germline V CDR1 and CDR2: SGHRS, YFSETQ. The full variable domain, with the rest looked up from reference TRBV5-1 and TRBJ2-2, is KAGVTQTPRYLIKTRGQQVTLSCSPISGHRSVSWYQQTPGQGLQFLFEYFSETQRNKGNFPGRFSGRQFSNSRSEMNVSTLELGDSALYLCASSLETGELFFGEGSRLTVL.